This T cell receptor (beta chain) derives from a study of PD-L1 blockade in urothelial cancer. Study-wide context: Blood was tested 3 weeks (second dose) and 6 weeks into treatment. General study points: Those with durable benefit had larger increases in tumor-associated blood clones at 3 weeks.

Germline lookup yields CDR1 MGHDK and CDR2 SYGVNS. After removal of 2 bases from V and 4 bases from J, the junction contained 10 bases not matched to a gene. This CDR3 contains 16 residues. TCRdb's table, derived via immunoSEQ multiplex PCR, lists solely in-frame clones and lacks some. Of tens of thousands of clones listed, approximately 81% are singletons. Time point in this sample: peripheral blood 6 weeks after treatment start. Disease in patients was locally advanced or metastatic urothelial carcinoma. This clone came up a few times. Its specificity is not known. The sequencing used PBMCs, collected around atezolizumab (anti-PD-L1) treatment. This TCR was sampled from a man between 65 and 85 years old with urothelial cancer. The V call is TRBV25-1, the J call TRBJ2-5; 7 positions match TRBD2. The CDR3 reads CASSEGTGRERETQYF. CDR3 in DNA: TGTGCCAGCAGTGAAGGTACGGGGCGGGAGCGAGAGACCCAGTACTTC.